This section outlines one TCR beta chain sequence together with its context. Its target is not known. The entry originates in a study of somatic mutations in cytotoxic T cells in rheumatoid arthritis. Whole-study findings and limits: With age, CD8+ clonality increased in rheumatoid arthritis patients, whereas no such increase appeared in healthy controls.

This CDR3 is 11 amino acids long. V was cut by 0 bases and J by 8 bases, with 4 bases left in between. Per germline, CDR1 MGHRA and CDR2 YSYEKL. Data came from immunoSEQ multiplex PCR; TCRdb stores just in-frame clones and leaves some out. The data show approximately 4,300 clones, approximately 72% seen once. The clonotype was recovered from an adult with rheumatoid arthritis. V usage is TRBV4-1 and J usage is TRBJ1-2; no firm D call. Sequences were obtained from CD8+ T cells sorted from blood. DNA for the CDR3: TGCGCCAGCAGCCAAGAACGCGGCTACACCTTC. Its translation is CASSQERGYTF.